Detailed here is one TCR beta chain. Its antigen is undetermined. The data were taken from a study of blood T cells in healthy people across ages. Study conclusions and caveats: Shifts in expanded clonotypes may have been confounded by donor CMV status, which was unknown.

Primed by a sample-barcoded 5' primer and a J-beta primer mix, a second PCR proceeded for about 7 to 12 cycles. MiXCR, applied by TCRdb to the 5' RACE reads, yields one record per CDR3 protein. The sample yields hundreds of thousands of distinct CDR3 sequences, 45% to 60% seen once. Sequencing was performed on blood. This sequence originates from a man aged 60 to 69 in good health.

The CDR3 region is CASSRDRGNSPLHF. In DNA form, the CDR3 reads TGTGCCAGCAGCAGAGACAGGGGAAATTCACCCCTCCACTTT. The chain recombines TRBV7-8 with TRBJ1-6, with TRBD1 identical over 8 bases. The CDR3 contains 14 residues. CDR1 is SGHVS, CDR2 FQNEAQ, per germline. The trim removed 5 bases at V and 7 bases at J, leaving 4 bases unmatched.